The source of this T cell receptor beta chain is a study of T cells in Graves' hyperthyroidism and ophthalmopathy. Overall study findings and caveats: Ophthalmopathy prediction by the model preceded onset by a median approximately six months. Patients with ophthalmopathy were separated from those with stable hyperthyroidism by a 13 V-J model.

Regions amplified from RNA transcripts were the TCR beta CDR3 regions. First-round RT-PCR of the TCR CDR3 relied on the HTBI primer set. TCRdb fed the multiplex PCR reads into MiXCR, producing one record per CDR3 protein. The data show approximately 720,000 distinct CDR3 sequences, approximately 18% seen once. Criteria for exclusion of patients were uncontrolled infection, other autoimmune disease, pregnancy or lactation. Progressors' blood was drawn at hyperthyroidism diagnosis, before ophthalmopathy symptoms. The CDR3 has 14 residues. The J segment lost 5 bases and the V segment lost 5 bases, leaving 8 bases of the junction unmatched. Germline V lookup: CDR1 SEHNR, CDR2 FQNEAQ (reference sequence). This clonotype was detected ten times or more. The antigen remains unidentified.

The chain is built from TRBV7-9 and TRBJ1-2, with TRBD1 matching 7 bases. The sequenced sample consisted of blood. This sequence originates from a woman aged 45-59 years with Graves' hyperthyroidism that later progressed to Graves' ophthalmopathy. The chain's CDR3 is CASSETDRKYGYTF. The CDR3 nucleotides read TGTGCCAGCAGCGAAACGGACAGGAAATATGGCTACACCTTC.